The table lists the clone carrying this T cell receptor (beta chain) with a few counts. These data are taken from a study of blood T cell repertoires in COVID-19. The repertoire was sequenced with immunoSEQ multiplex PCR; TCRdb's copy has only in-frame clones and lacks some. The sample holds approximately 490,000 clones, 75% to 90% seen once. Germline-derived CDR1 and CDR2 are SEHNR and FQNEAQ (reference sequence). V was trimmed by 6 bases and J by 1 base, leaving 12 bases between them. This CDR3 is built from 14 residues. The receptor's source is a woman under 30 who had recovered from COVID-19. Sequencing was carried out using PBMCs or T cells enriched from blood (not recorded which). This rearrangement joins TRBV7-9 to TRBJ1-1; D gene uncertain. The CDR3, as DNA: TGTGCCAGCAGACATCCTCGACAGAACACTGAAGCTTTCTTT. It translates to CASRHPRQNTEAFF.